The T cell receptor (beta chain) described here comes from a study of cytomegalovirus exposure and HLA in healthy donors. Study observations and caveats: The study put 150 to 200 TCR beta chains on its list as cytomegalovirus-associated. Apparent HLA restriction characterized most CMV-associated TCR beta chains in a later analysis.

This PCR relied on a set of 60 Vbeta primers and 13 Jbeta primers. Produced via immunoSEQ multiplex PCR; TCRdb's table is partial and in-frame only. Found here are about 120,000 clones, over 70% of them singletons; the top ten hold 8.8%. V lost 0 bases, J lost 9 bases, and 24 bases lay in between. This CDR3 spans 19 amino acids. Germline lookup yields CDR1 MGHRA and CDR2 YSYEKL. Comments on this clone: Antigen: not known.

V gene TRBV4-1 combines with J gene TRBJ1-6, with D unclear. Sample: PBMCs. This clonotype was sampled from a female donor in good health and CMV-seropositive. The CDR3 loop is CASSQETIRGRSTTSPLHF. CDR3 nucleotides: TGCGCCAGCAGCCAAGAAACTATTCGAGGGCGGTCAACGACTTCACCCCTCCACTTT.